The 6 T cell receptor beta chains given below trace back to one sample, sequenced in a study of OX40 agonist ivuxolimab in advanced cancers. Library generation was performed with the immunoSEQ multiplex PCR assay. TCRdb took this table from immuneACCESS and kept in-frame rearrangements with V and J called. Such tables lack part of the clones; where checked against another copy, unresolved V genes explain under half of the gap, and the rest is unexplained. This sample gives 90,000 to 100,000 clones in total; about 90% of them show up just once. 0.7% to 0.9% of the sample is taken by the ten largest. This specimen was CD4+ or CD8+ T cells sorted from blood, taken in a trial of the OX40 agonist ivuxolimab. The receptors stem from an adult with an advanced solid tumor such as melanoma, head and neck, liver or kidney cancer.

The genes are TRBV28 and TRBJ1-5; the D is unclear. The germline V and J ends were trimmed by 10 bases and 5 bases, with 12 bases remaining between them. Germline CDR1 MDHEN, CDR2 SYDVKM. The CDR3 extends over 12 amino acids. This CDR3 reads CAISRRDQPQHF. The CDR3 region has the DNA TGTGCCATCTCTAGGAGGGATCAGCCCCAGCATTTT.

The chain employs TRBV6-6 and TRBJ1-2; 7 positions agree with TRBD1. The CDR3 covers 15 residues. J was trimmed by 6 bases and V by 2 bases; bases with no gene match: 9. The germline CDR1 and CDR2 sequences are MNHNY and SVGAGI (reference sequence). CDR3 in DNA: TGTGCCAGCAGTTACCCAAATCAGGGGGTTGATGGCTACACCTTC. As protein: CASSYPNQGVDGYTF.

CDR3 residues: CASSHGGRGNNQPQHF. Here the CDR3 DNA reads TGCGCCAGCAGCCACGGCGGGAGGGGGAACAATCAGCCCCAGCATTTT. This chain connects TRBV4-1 to TRBJ1-5; D is possibly TRBD1 (6 bases). From germline, CDR1 is MGHRA and CDR2 YSYEKL. The V end was cut by 3 bases, the J end by 3 bases, with 15 bases between. The CDR3 has 16 residues.

In this sample, this clone turned up once. The J gene is TRBJ1-1, the V gene TRBV5-6; D is ambiguous. Germline values: CDR1 SGHDT, CDR2 YYEEEE. The germline V and J ends were trimmed by 0 bases and 5 bases, with 14 bases remaining between them. The CDR3 has 15 residues. CDR3 region: CASSLEGLWGTEAFF. CDR3 nucleotides: TGTGCCAGCAGCTTGGAAGGCCTATGGGGAACTGAAGCTTTCTTT.

Written as DNA, the CDR3 is TGTGCCAGCAGTCCCGGGACAGACTATCAGCCCCAGCATTTT. This gives the protein CASSPGTDYQPQHF. The chain recombines TRBV28 with TRBJ1-5, with 7 bases matching TRBD1. CDR1 is MDHEN, CDR2 SYDVKM, per germline. J was trimmed by 5 bases and V by 5 bases; bases with no gene match: 6. CDR3 length equals 14 residues.

V gene TRBV9 combines with J gene TRBJ1-5; possibly TRBD1 for D (6 bases). Looked up from germline, CDR1 is SGDLS and CDR2 is YYNGEE. Trimming removed 4 bases at V and 6 bases at J, with 14 bases between. The CDR3 is 14 amino acids. CDR3 sequence: CASSSQGGSQPQHF. Here the CDR3 DNA reads TGTGCCAGCAGCTCACAGGGCGGGAGTCAGCCCCAGCATTTT.